The 28 T cell receptor beta chains listed next were all sequenced from one sample in a study of blood T cell repertoires in COVID-19. Sequencing used immunoSEQ multiplex PCR; TCRdb keeps in-frame clones, though not all of them. The sample records 8,500 to 10,000 clones, about 81% being singletons. The sequenced sample consisted of peripheral blood. These receptors originate from a man in his 60s with active COVID-19.

This clone was seen a single time. A read error may produce the germline difference seen at one junction end. The V call is TRBV7-7, the J call TRBJ2-5; D is possibly TRBD2 (5 bases). The CDR3 contains 15 residues. Germline CDR1 SSHAT, CDR2 FNYEAQ (reference sequence). The CDR3 here is CASSLALAEVETQYF. The CDR3 nucleotides read TGTGCTAGCAGCTTAGCCCTAGCTGAAGTAGAGACCCAGTACTTC.

V is TRBV5-6 and J is TRBJ2-1; the match to TRBD2 covers 15 bases. This CDR3 region has 15 residues. The germline V gene has CDR1 SGHDT and CDR2 YYEEEE. J was trimmed by 12 bases and V by 4 bases; bases with no gene match: 8. CDR3 amino acids: CASSDGLAGGPRQFF. CDR3 coding DNA: TGTGCCAGCAGCGACGGACTAGCGGGGGGGCCGCGGCAGTTCTTC.

The chain is built from TRBV6-2 or TRBV6-3 and TRBJ2-7; D not certain. This CDR3 region has 13 residues. CDR1 and CDR2 from the germline V gene are MNHEY and SVGEGT. V lost 1 base, J lost 7 bases, and 11 bases lay in between. CDR3 nucleotides: TGTGCCAGCAGTTACTTCACGGTGAGTGAGCAGTACTTC. Encoded protein: CASSYFTVSEQYF.

The chain has TRBV28 and TRBJ1-2; D gene unclear. Per the germline V gene, CDR1 is MDHEN and CDR2 is SYDVKM. The CDR3 is made up of 13 amino acids. The V gene lost 7 bases and the J gene lost 8 bases, with 17 bases spanning the gap. CDR3 sequence: CASTPGGRGGYTF. CDR3 in DNA: TGTGCCAGCACTCCCGGTGGGCGGGGAGGCTACACCTTC.

The chain joins TRBV20-1 to TRBJ1-1; D uncertain. The germline CDR1 and CDR2 sequences are DFQATT and SNEGSKA (reference sequence). Trimming removed 3 bases at V and 14 bases at J, with 7 bases between. The CDR3 is made up of 8 amino acids. The CDR3 here is CSASTGFF. DNA of the CDR3: TGCAGTGCTAGTACGGGGTTCTTT.

As regards this clone: At the DNA level, this CDR3 is encoded by other sequences in the same sample as well. The chain links TRBV5-5 to TRBJ1-6; tentatively, D is TRBD1 (6 bases). Germline V gene data show CDR1 as SGHKS and CDR2 as YYEKEE (reference sequence). The CDR3 length is 16 residues. Trimming took 0 bases from V and 9 from J, leaving 16 bases between them. This CDR3 is CASSLAEGGGRSPLHF. CDR3 DNA sequence: TGTGCCAGCAGCTTGGCCGAGGGAGGGGGGCGTTCACCCCTCCACTTT.

The gene calls are TRBV6-5 and TRBJ2-7; TRBD2 agrees at 13 bases. The CDR3 spans 15 residues. The J segment lost 7 bases and the V segment lost 6 bases, leaving 9 bases of the junction unmatched. Germline CDR1 MNHEY, CDR2 SVGAGI. The CDR3 here is CASRAGTSGIKEQYF. The CDR3 nucleotides are TGTGCCAGCAGAGCCGGGACTAGCGGGATTAAAGAGCAGTACTTC.

The gene calls are TRBV28 and TRBJ1-1; TRBD1 agrees at 9 bases. CDR1 MDHEN and CDR2 SYDVKM come from the germline V gene. CDR3 length: 15 amino acids. V was pared by 7 bases and J by 1 base, with 7 bases of the junction left unmatched. In nucleotides, the CDR3 is TGTGCCAGCAAGTCGTGGGGACAGGGGAACACTGAAGCTTTCTTT. Translated, it gives CASKSWGQGNTEAFF.

The chain uses TRBV4-3 and TRBJ2-7; D perhaps matches TRBD1 (7 bases). Trimming removed 5 bases at V and 4 bases at J, with 15 bases between. The germline V gene encodes CDR1 LGHNA and CDR2 YSLEER. The CDR3 runs to 14 residues. The CDR3 protein is CASSVATGRYEQYF. CDR3 nucleotide sequence: TGCGCCAGCAGCGTAGCGACAGGGAGGTACGAGCAGTACTTC.

The J gene is TRBJ2-2, the V gene TRBV10-3; 7 nucleotides match TRBD1. The CDR3 extends over 15 amino acids. CDR1 and CDR2 from the germline V gene are ENHRY and SYGVKD. With 4 bases clipped from V and 3 bases from J, the junction kept 5 bases outside the gene matches. The chain's CDR3 is CAISGRDRYTGELFF. CDR3 sequence (DNA): TGTGCCATCAGTGGCCGGGACAGATACACCGGGGAGCTGTTTTTT.

The chain uses TRBV28 and TRBJ1-6, with 7 bases matching TRBD1. Unmatched junction bases numbered 15, after V lost 6 bases and J lost 7 bases. This CDR3 is built from 17 residues. The germline V gene has CDR1 MDHEN and CDR2 SYDVKM. CDR3 in amino acids: CASRFYYSGTDNSPLHF. The CDR3 region has the DNA TGTGCCAGCAGATTTTATTACTCCGGGACAGACAATTCACCCCTCCACTTT.

CDR3 in amino acids: CASSRGGRGSGTGELFF. The CDR3 nucleotides read TGTGCCAGCAGCCGCGGCGGGAGGGGAAGCGGGACCGGGGAGCTGTTTTTT. The chain links TRBV5-4 to TRBJ2-2, with TRBD2 matching over 9 bases. Germline loops: CDR1 SGHNT, CDR2 YYREEE (reference sequence). The CDR3 length is 17 residues. With 4 bases clipped from V and 5 bases from J, the junction kept 12 bases outside the gene matches. Together with reference TRBV5-4 and TRBJ2-2, the CDR3 gives the full variable domain: ETGVTQSPTHLIKTRGQQVTLRCSSQSGHNTVSWYQQALGQGPQFIFQYYREEENGRGNFPPRFSGLQFPNYSSELNVNALELDDSALYLCASSRGGRGSGTGELFFGEGSRLTVL.

The rearrangement links TRBV19 to TRBJ2-7; D is undetermined. The V gene lost 6 bases and the J gene lost 4 bases, with 10 bases spanning the gap. Germline V gene sequence: CDR1 LNHDA, CDR2 SQIVND (reference sequence). This CDR3 is built from 12 residues. CDR3 DNA: TGTGCCAGTAGCAGAACAGCATACGAGCAGTACTTC. It encodes CASSRTAYEQYF.

The CDR3 here is CASSIDGGRDNEQFF. The CDR3 DNA reads as TGTGCCAGTAGTATAGATGGGGGCAGGGACAATGAGCAGTTCTTC. This chain joins TRBV19 and TRBJ2-1, with D possibly TRBD1 on 6 matching bases. The V end was cut by 0 bases, the J end by 5 bases, with 11 bases between. Looked up from germline, CDR1 is LNHDA and CDR2 is SQIVND (reference sequence). The CDR3 spans 15 residues. The full variable domain, in which reference TRBV19 and TRBJ2-1 provide the parts outside the CDR3, is DGGITQSPKYLFRKEGQNVTLSCEQNLNHDAMYWYRQDPGQGLRLIYYSQIVNDFQKGDIAEGYSVSREKKESFPLTVTSAQKNPTAFYLCASSIDGGRDNEQFFGPGTRLTVL.

The V call is TRBV7-2, the J call TRBJ2-5, with 7 bases aligning to TRBD1. With 2 bases clipped from V and 4 bases from J, the junction kept 10 bases outside the gene matches. This CDR3 has 16 amino acids. Germline V lookup: CDR1 SGHTA, CDR2 FQGNSA. The CDR3 bases are TGTGCCAGCAGCTTATCAGGGGGAACATTTGGAGAGACCCAGTACTTC. Translated, it gives CASSLSGGTFGETQYF. Full variable domain (missing parts from reference TRBV7-2 and TRBJ2-5): GAGVSQSPSNKVTEKGKDVELRCDPISGHTALYWYRQSLGQGLEFLIYFQGNSAPDKSGLPSDRFSAERTGGSVSTLTIQRTQQEDSAVYLCASSLSGGTFGETQYFGPGTRLLVL.

J is TRBJ1-6 and V is TRBV7-8, with 8 nucleotides matching TRBD1. This CDR3 contains 15 residues. After removal of 5 bases from V and 6 bases from J, the junction contained 6 bases not matched to a gene. CDR1 and CDR2 (germline): SGHVS, FQNEAQ. As DNA, the CDR3 is TGTGCCAGCAGCAGACAGGGGTGGAGTAATTCACCCCTCCACTTT. Translated, it gives CASSRQGWSNSPLHF.

This chain uses TRBV15 with TRBJ1-2; D uncertain. The CDR3 length is 16 residues. Per the germline V gene, CDR1 is LNHNV and CDR2 is YYDKDF (reference sequence). V lost 0 bases to trimming and J lost 4 bases, with 15 bases between them. The CDR3 loop is CATSRERRKDVYGYTF. Here the CDR3 DNA reads TGTGCCACCAGCAGAGAGCGTCGTAAAGATGTCTATGGCTACACCTTC.

The V call is TRBV6-5, the J call TRBJ1-5; TRBD1 might be the D (6 bases). V lost 0 bases, J lost 7 bases, and 10 bases lay in between. CDR1 MNHEY and CDR2 SVGAGI come from the germline V gene. This CDR3 region has 14 residues. CDR3 in amino acids: CASSYSRGGQPQHF. The CDR3 DNA reads TGTGCCAGCAGTTACTCCAGGGGTGGCCAGCCCCAGCATTTT.

The chain's CDR3 is CASSSVGGTGELFF. The CDR3 nucleotides are TGTGCCAGCAGCTCCGTAGGGGGAACCGGGGAGCTGTTTTTT. The chain employs TRBV7-2 and TRBJ2-2, with a weak D call TRBD1 (6 bases). The CDR3 spans 14 residues. Germline CDR1 SGHTA, CDR2 FQGNSA. The V and J ends lost 4 bases and 5 bases respectively, with 11 bases between them. The full variable domain, its missing parts supplied by reference TRBV7-2 and TRBJ2-2, is GAGVSQSPSNKVTEKGKDVELRCDPISGHTALYWYRQSLGQGLEFLIYFQGNSAPDKSGLPSDRFSAERTGGSVSTLTIQRTQQEDSAVYLCASSSVGGTGELFFGEGSRLTVL.

This clone was recorded a few times. The chain combines TRBV20-1 with TRBJ1-2; no reliable D call. V was cut by 3 bases and J by 3 bases, with 2 bases left in between. Germline values: CDR1 DFQATT, CDR2 SNEGSKA (reference sequence). The CDR3 is made up of 10 amino acids. The CDR3: CSASDYGYTF. CDR3 bases: TGCAGTGCTAGCGACTATGGCTACACCTTC.

The chain couples TRBV15 to TRBJ2-7, with 8 bases lining up with TRBD1. This CDR3 has 17 residues. The germline V gene encodes CDR1 LNHNV and CDR2 YYDKDF (reference sequence). J was trimmed by 5 bases and V by 0 bases; bases with no gene match: 12. In nucleotides, the CDR3 is TGTGCCACCAGCAGAGATGGTTTAGACAGGGGATTTCACGAGCAGTACTTC. Encoded protein: CATSRDGLDRGFHEQYF. The variable domain in full, completed from reference TRBV15 and TRBJ2-7, reads DAMVIQNPRYQVTQFGKPVTLSCSQTLNHNVMYWYQQKSSQAPKLLFHYYDKDFNNEADTPDNFQSRRPNTSFCFLDIRSPGLGDTAMYLCATSRDGLDRGFHEQYFGPGTRLTVT.

This chain links TRBV29-1 with TRBJ2-1; TRBD2 might be the D (5 bases). Germline values: CDR1 SQVTM, CDR2 ANQGSEA. Trimming took 3 bases from V and 3 from J, leaving 12 bases between them. This CDR3 has 14 amino acids. The CDR3 DNA reads TGCAGCGTTGATGGAGACTACCTCTACAATGAGCAGTTCTTC. This translates into CSVDGDYLYNEQFF.

The V call is TRBV28, the J call TRBJ1-2; 8 bases line up with TRBD1. Germline V gene sequence: CDR1 MDHEN, CDR2 SYDVKM. J lost 8 bases, V lost 3 bases, and 11 bases had no gene match. The CDR3 contains 15 residues. Written as DNA, the CDR3 is TGTGCCAGCAGTTTCTCCGGGACAGGCTGGGGGGGCTACACCTTC. Its protein product is CASSFSGTGWGGYTF.

The chain has TRBV4-3 and TRBJ2-2, with D perhaps matching TRBD2 (6 bases). V dropped 0 bases and J dropped 0 bases, with 11 bases sitting between them. Germline V gives CDR1 LGHNA, CDR2 YSLEER. This CDR3 region has 17 residues. CDR3 amino acids: CASSQDGVAANTGELFF. DNA for the CDR3: TGCGCCAGCAGCCAAGATGGGGTAGCGGCGAACACCGGGGAGCTGTTTTTT.

This clone was seen just once. This rearrangement joins TRBV28 to TRBJ1-5, with D possibly matching TRBD1 (5 bases). The V gene's germline CDR1 is MDHEN and CDR2 SYDVKM. This CDR3 comprises 15 residues. Trimming cost V 2 bases and J 11 bases, with 19 bases left between them. The CDR3: CASSLPDRGGGAQHF. DNA of the CDR3: TGTGCCAGCAGTTTACCGGACCGGGGCGGGGGGGCCCAGCATTTT.

The chain employs TRBV5-1 and TRBJ2-3, with 12 bases matching TRBD2. The V gene's germline CDR1 is SGHRS and CDR2 YFSETQ. The CDR3 is made up of 19 amino acids. V dropped 3 bases and J dropped 2; count of bases not matched to a gene: 13. CDR3: CASSSVALAGGPITDTQYF. The CDR3 DNA sequence: TGCGCCAGCAGCTCCGTCGCCCTAGCGGGAGGGCCGATCACAGATACGCAGTATTTT.

This chain connects TRBV11-3 to TRBJ2-5, with a possible D match to TRBD2 (6 bases). CDR1 and CDR2 from the germline V gene are SGHNT and YENEEA. The CDR3 covers 14 residues. Trimming shortened V by 4 bases and J by 5 bases, and 14 bases separated the two germline ends. The CDR3 sequence: CASSSRGKLETQYF. CDR3 in DNA: TGTGCCAGCAGCTCCCGGGGGAAATTGGAGACCCAGTACTTC.

V usage is TRBV6-5 and J usage is TRBJ2-5, with 8 bases matching TRBD2. Germline CDR1 is MNHEY and CDR2 is SVGAGI. V was clipped by 2 bases and J by 0 bases; unmatched bases: 5. The CDR3 spans 16 residues. CDR3 in DNA: TGTGCCAGCAGTTACGGACTACTAGCGGACCAAGAGACCCAGTACTTC. Translation: CASSYGLLADQETQYF.